Listed below are T cell receptor beta chains from one sample, sequenced in a study of cytomegalovirus exposure and HLA in healthy donors. The protocol was immunoSEQ multiplex PCR, while the TCRdb copy is restricted to in-frame clones and leaves out a portion. The repertoire holds around 130,000 clones, with over 75% as singletons. Sample: PBMCs. Source of these receptors: a man aged 45 to 65 in good health and CMV-seronegative. CDR3s include the opening cysteine and the closing phenylalanine or tryptophan. D genes are given only for firm matches. Clone size is stated in some rows and not others, as once, few, many or a class when expanded.

J gene,D gene,V gene,clone size,CDR3 protein,CDR3 DNA
TRBJ1-4,NA,TRBV5-6,many,CASSLRGLDEKLFF,TGTGCCAGCAGCTTGAGAGGGCTGGATGAAAAACTGTTTTTT
TRBJ2-1,TRBD2,TRBV7-2,NA,CASSSTSGRAEFF,TGTGCCAGCAGCTCCACTAGCGGGAGGGCCGAGTTCTTC
TRBJ2-5,TRBD1,TRBV6-6,NA,CASSWGQPTQETQYF,TGTGCCAGCAGTTGGGGACAGCCGACCCAAGAGACCCAGTACTTC
TRBJ2-7,NA,TRBV28,NA,CASSLMDREGYEQYF,TGTGCCAGCAGCTTGATGGACAGGGAGGGTTACGAGCAGTACTTC
TRBJ2-7,NA,TRBV2,NA,CASSDAGTYEQYF,TGTGCCAGCAGTGATGCGGGGACCTACGAGCAGTACTTC
TRBJ2-7,NA,TRBV10-3,NA,CATSPRAYEQYF,TGTGCCACAAGTCCCCGGGCCTACGAGCAGTACTTC
TRBJ1-3,NA,TRBV6-5,NA,CATSPAGRNTIYF,TGTGCCACCTCCCCGGCAGGGCGTAACACCATATATTTT
TRBJ1-2,NA,TRBV7-9,NA,CASSGRVDGGYTF,TGTGCCAGCAGTGGGCGCGTAGACGGAGGCTACACCTTC
TRBJ2-6,NA,TRBV10-3,NA,CAISSGAGANVLTF,TGTGCCATCAGTTCAGGGGCAGGGGCCAACGTCCTGACTTTC
TRBJ1-1,TRBD1,TRBV18,NA,CASSGGTGDRGAFF,TGTGCCAGCTCGGGTGGGACAGGGGACAGAGGAGCTTTCTTT
TRBJ1-2,TRBD1,TRBV19,NA,CASSIAGTGGYYGYTF,TGTGCCAGTAGTATCGCCGGGACAGGGGGCTACTATGGCTACACCTTC
TRBJ2-7,TRBD1,TRBV5-1,NA,CASSLMGTGQYEQYF,TGCGCCAGCAGCTTGATGGGGACAGGGCAGTACGAGCAGTACTTC
TRBJ2-1,TRBD2,TRBV6-1,NA,CASSEVAAGAPSSYNEQFF,TGTGCCAGCAGTGAAGTAGCAGCGGGAGCCCCTAGCTCCTACAATGAGCAGTTCTTC
TRBJ2-7,TRBD2,TRBV4-2,NA,CASSQDLTSGRSYF,TGTGCCAGCAGCCAAGATCTGACTAGCGGGAGATCGTACTTC
TRBJ2-5,NA,TRBV2,NA,CASSEALQGGTQYF,TGTGCCAGCAGTGAAGCGCTTCAAGGAGGGACCCAGTACTTC
TRBJ1-5,NA,TRBV6-5,NA,CASSFTQGSNQPQHF,TGTGCCAGCAGTTTTACTCAGGGAAGCAATCAGCCCCAGCATTTT
TRBJ1-3,TRBD1,TRBV6-1,NA,CASSETSYRGRSGNTIYF,TGTGCCAGCAGTGAAACCAGTTACAGGGGACGGTCTGGAAACACCATATATTTT
TRBJ2-7,TRBD1,TRBV11-2,NA,CASSFLPRVEGANNEQYF,TGTGCCAGCAGCTTTTTGCCTCGGGTCGAGGGGGCGAACAACGAGCAGTACTTC
TRBJ2-3,TRBD1,TRBV7-2,NA,CASSSRDSRTDTQYF,TGTGCCAGCAGCTCACGGGACAGCCGCACAGATACGCAGTATTTT
TRBJ2-7,NA,TRBV5-4,NA,CASSGGTDFSEQYF,TGTGCCAGCAGCGGCGGGACAGACTTTTCCGAGCAGTACTTC
TRBJ2-1,NA,TRBV6-4,NA,CATSTLGAKVEQFF,TGTGCCACCTCGACATTAGGGGCAAAGGTTGAGCAGTTCTTC
TRBJ2-1,TRBD1,TRBV2,NA,CAISGQGAGQEQFF,TGTGCCATCTCTGGACAGGGGGCGGGACAGGAGCAGTTCTTC
TRBJ2-7,NA,TRBV4-3,NA,CASSQDSGYEQYF,TGCGCCAGCAGCCAAGATTCAGGATACGAGCAGTACTTC
TRBJ1-2,NA,TRBV18,NA,CASSPRTSDYGYTF,TGTGCCAGCTCACCAAGAACATCTGACTATGGCTACACCTTC
TRBJ2-7,NA,TRBV5-1,NA,CASSLSTVYEQYF,TGCGCCAGCAGCTTGAGCACAGTTTACGAGCAGTACTTC
TRBJ2-1,TRBD2,TRBV29-1,NA,CSTPGGSYNEQFF,TGCAGCACGCCGGGGGGCTCCTACAATGAGCAGTTCTTC
TRBJ1-2,TRBD1,TRBV7-9,NA,CASSLGQGSFGYTF,TGTGCCAGCAGCTTAGGACAGGGGTCGTTCGGCTACACCTTC
TRBJ2-7,TRBD1,TRBV19,few,CASRPGQRTSYEQYF,TGTGCCAGTAGGCCGGGACAGAGAACTTCCTACGAGCAGTACTTC
TRBJ2-7,NA,TRBV6-1,NA,CASSLRSSYEQYF,TGTGCCAGCAGTTTACGGAGCTCCTACGAGCAGTACTTC
TRBJ2-7,NA,TRBV18,once,CASSQLGSDEQYF,TGTGCCAGCTCACAGTTGGGCTCCGACGAGCAGTACTTC
TRBJ1-5,NA,TRBV7-9,once,CASSLGTQDSNQPQHF,TGTGCCAGCAGCTTGGGTACACAGGATAGCAATCAGCCCCAGCATTTT
TRBJ2-6,NA,TRBV7-2,NA,CASSLTMTAGANVLTF,TGTGCCAGCAGCCTTACAATGACAGCTGGGGCCAACGTCCTGACTTTC
TRBJ2-7,TRBD1,TRBV2,NA,CASREGTGDNYEQYF,TGTGCCAGCAGAGAAGGGACAGGCGACAACTACGAGCAGTACTTC
TRBJ2-3,TRBD1,TRBV2,NA,CASSEARDRSTQYF,TGTGCCAGCAGTGAAGCCAGGGACAGATCTACGCAGTATTTT
TRBJ1-2,NA,TRBV7-9,NA,CASSLRAGDYGYTF,TGTGCGAGCAGCTTAAGGGCAGGGGACTATGGCTACACCTTC
TRBJ2-3,NA,TRBV5-4,NA,CASSLASRVPSTDTQYF,TGTGCCAGCAGCTTGGCGTCCAGGGTCCCGAGCACAGATACGCAGTATTTT
TRBJ2-2,TRBD1,TRBV9,NA,CASSSRTGSNTGELFF,TGTGCCAGCAGCTCCCGGACAGGTTCTAACACCGGGGAGCTGTTTTTT
TRBJ2-7,NA,TRBV29-1,few,CSVGWSGHEQYF,TGCAGCGTTGGCTGGAGCGGGCACGAGCAGTACTTC
TRBJ2-7,NA,TRBV30,once,CAWSGRGHTYEQYF,TGTGCCTGGAGTGGTCGGGGACATACCTACGAGCAGTACTTC
TRBJ2-5,NA,TRBV14,once,CASSQSTGRGGTQYF,TGTGCCAGCAGTCAGTCGACAGGCCGCGGAGGGACCCAGTACTTC
TRBJ1-1,TRBD1,TRBV19,NA,CASSWGTAGVLNTEAFF,TGTGCCAGTAGTTGGGGGACAGCTGGAGTTTTGAACACTGAAGCTTTCTTT
TRBJ2-7,TRBD2,TRBV11-2,few,CASSTGLGTVEQYF,TGTGCCAGCAGCACTGGACTAGGGACGGTGGAGCAGTACTTC
TRBJ2-3,NA,TRBV14,NA,CASSQAAAGRMYF,TGTGCCAGCAGCCAAGCAGCTGCGGGTAGGATGTATTTT
TRBJ1-1,NA,TRBV6-5,NA,CASSYVRGSTEAFF,TGTGCCAGCAGTTACGTTAGGGGGAGCACTGAAGCTTTCTTT
TRBJ2-1,NA,TRBV11-2,NA,CASSPRGSNEQFF,TGTGCCAGCAGCCCAAGGGGAAGCAATGAGCAGTTCTTC
TRBJ2-7,TRBD1,TRBV5-1,NA,CASSAGQGTYEQYF,TGCGCCAGCAGCGCCGGACAGGGAACCTACGAGCAGTACTTC